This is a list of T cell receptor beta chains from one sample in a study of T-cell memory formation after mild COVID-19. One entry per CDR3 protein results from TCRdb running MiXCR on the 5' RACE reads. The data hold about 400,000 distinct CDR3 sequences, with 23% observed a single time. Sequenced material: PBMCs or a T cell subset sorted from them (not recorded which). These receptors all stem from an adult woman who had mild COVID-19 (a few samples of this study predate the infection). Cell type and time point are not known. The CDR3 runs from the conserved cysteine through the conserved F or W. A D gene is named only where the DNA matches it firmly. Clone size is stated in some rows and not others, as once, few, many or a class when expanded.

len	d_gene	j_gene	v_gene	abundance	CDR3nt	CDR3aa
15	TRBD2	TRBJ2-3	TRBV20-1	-	TGCAGTGCTAGAGTTAGCGGGGGGCCCACAGATACGCAGTATTTT	CSARVSGGPTDTQYF
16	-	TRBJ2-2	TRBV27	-	TGTGCCAGCAGTTTCTGGACCCTAGCGAACACCGGGGAGCTGTTTTTT	CASSFWTLANTGELFF
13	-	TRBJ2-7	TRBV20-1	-	TGCAGTGCTAGCTCCCAGAGTGGTTACGAGCAGTACTTC	CSASSQSGYEQYF
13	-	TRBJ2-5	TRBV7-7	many	TGTGCCAGCAGCACCACAGGGAGTGAGACCCAGTACTTC	CASSTTGSETQYF
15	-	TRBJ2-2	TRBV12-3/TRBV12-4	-	TGTGCCAGCAGTTGGCAGGAGGCGAACACCGGGGAGCTGTTTTTT	CASSWQEANTGELFF
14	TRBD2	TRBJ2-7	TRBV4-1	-	TGCGCCAGCAGCCAAGAACTAGCGGGCTACGAGCAGTACTTC	CASSQELAGYEQYF
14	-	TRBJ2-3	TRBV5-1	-	TGCGCCAGCAGCTTGGCCTTGAACACAGATACGCAGTATTTT	CASSLALNTDTQYF
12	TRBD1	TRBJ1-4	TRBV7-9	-	TGTGCCAGTCGGGACAGTGGTGAAAAACTGTTTTTT	CASRDSGEKLFF
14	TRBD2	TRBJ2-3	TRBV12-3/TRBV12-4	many	TGTGCCAGCAGTTTCTCGGGAGGGAGGGATACGCAGTATTTT	CASSFSGGRDTQYF
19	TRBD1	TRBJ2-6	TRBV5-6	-	TGTGCCAGCAGAATTACCGGGACAGGGGCCCCTTCTGGGGCCAACGTCCTGACTTTC	CASRITGTGAPSGANVLTF
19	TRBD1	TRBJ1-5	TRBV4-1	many	TGCGCCAGCAGCCAAGAGTCCCCGACAGGGGGCGGCGGCAATCAGCCCCAGCATTTT	CASSQESPTGGGGNQPQHF
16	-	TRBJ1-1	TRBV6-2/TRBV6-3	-	TGTGCCAGCAGTTACCCCGGCGCAGGCTTGAACACTGAAGCTTTCTTT	CASSYPGAGLNTEAFF
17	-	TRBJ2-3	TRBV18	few	TGTGCCAGCTCACCACCGGGCAGTTTATCTAGCACAGATACGCAGTATTTT	CASSPPGSLSSTDTQYF
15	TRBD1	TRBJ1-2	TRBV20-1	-	TGCAGTGCTAGAGACCCGGACAGGGGGTACTATGGCTACACCTTC	CSARDPDRGYYGYTF
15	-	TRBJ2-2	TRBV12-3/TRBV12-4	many	TGTGCCAGCAGTTTAACAAGGGGTTACGCCGGGGAGCTGTTTTTT	CASSLTRGYAGELFF
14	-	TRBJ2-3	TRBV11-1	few	TGTGCCAGCGGACCAGGGGTCCGCACAGATACGCAGTATTTT	CASGPGVRTDTQYF
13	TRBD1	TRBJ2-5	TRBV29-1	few	TGCAGCGTGGGACAGGGGGCCCGGGAGACCCAGTACTTC	CSVGQGARETQYF
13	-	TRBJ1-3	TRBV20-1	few	TGCAGTGCTAGGGCGAACTCTGGAAACACCATATATTTT	CSARANSGNTIYF
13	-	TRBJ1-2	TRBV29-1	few	TGCAGCGCCACGCGGGGCACGAACTATGGCTACACCTTC	CSATRGTNYGYTF
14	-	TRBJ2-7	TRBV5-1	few	TGCGCCAGCAGTCGGGACATCGGAGCCTTTGAGCAGTACTTC	CASSRDIGAFEQYF
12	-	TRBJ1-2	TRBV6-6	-	TGTGCCAGCAGAGGAGGGATGGAAGGCTACACCTTC	CASRGGMEGYTF
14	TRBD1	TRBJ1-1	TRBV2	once	TGTGCCAGCATTATCGACAGGGGGGGCACTGAAGCTTTCTTT	CASIIDRGGTEAFF
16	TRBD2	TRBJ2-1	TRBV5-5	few	TGTGCCAGCAGCTTGTATACTAGCGGGACCTACAATGAGCAGTTCTTC	CASSLYTSGTYNEQFF
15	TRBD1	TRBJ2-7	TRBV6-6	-	TGTGCCAGCAGTTACTCGAGACAGGGGGCGAGGGAGCAGTACTTC	CASSYSRQGAREQYF
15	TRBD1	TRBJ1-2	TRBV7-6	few	TGTGCCAGCAGCTTAGGTTCAGGGGGACACTATGGCTACACCTTC	CASSLGSGGHYGYTF
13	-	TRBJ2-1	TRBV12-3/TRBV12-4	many	TGTGCCAGCAGGACTCCCTCCTACAATGAGCAGTTCTTC	CASRTPSYNEQFF
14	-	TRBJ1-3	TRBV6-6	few	TGTGCCAGCAGTTCGGGGACGGACAGAAACACCATATATTTT	CASSSGTDRNTIYF
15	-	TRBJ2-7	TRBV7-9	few	TGTGCCAGCAGCCGAACGGGGGCCAGGATTTACGAGCAGTACTTC	CASSRTGARIYEQYF
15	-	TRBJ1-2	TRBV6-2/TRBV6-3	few	TGTGCCAGCGGAACCGACAGGCTACCTAACTATGGCTACACCTTC	CASGTDRLPNYGYTF
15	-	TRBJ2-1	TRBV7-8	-	TGTGCCAGCAGCTCCCGGGCTAGCATTTACAATGAGCAGTTCTTC	CASSSRASIYNEQFF
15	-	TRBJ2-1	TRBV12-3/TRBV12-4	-	TGTGCCAGCAGTTTAGGGACAACCCCCTACAATGAGCAGTTCTTC	CASSLGTTPYNEQFF
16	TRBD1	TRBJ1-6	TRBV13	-	TGTGCCAGCAGCTATAGGGGGCAGGTGAAGAATTCACCCCTCCACTTT	CASSYRGQVKNSPLHF
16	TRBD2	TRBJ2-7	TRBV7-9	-	TGTGCCAGCAGCACACCGTGGACTAGCGGTGCCTACGAGCAGTACTTC	CASSTPWTSGAYEQYF
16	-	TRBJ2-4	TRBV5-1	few	TGCGCCAGCAGCTTGGGGGGGACATCGGGACAAAACATTCAGTACTTC	CASSLGGTSGQNIQYF
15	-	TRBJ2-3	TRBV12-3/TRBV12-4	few	TGTGCCAGCAGCCGGAGTCCAGGGGCGTCAGATACGCAGTATTTT	CASSRSPGASDTQYF
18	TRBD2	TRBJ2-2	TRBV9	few	TGTGCCAGCAGCACAAAGCGGGGACTAGCGGGAGCCCCCGGGGAGCTGTTTTTT	CASSTKRGLAGAPGELFF
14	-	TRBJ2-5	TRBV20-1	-	TGCAGTGCTACGACTCTGGTGATCCAAGAGACCCAGTACTTC	CSATTLVIQETQYF
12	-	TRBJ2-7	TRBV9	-	TGTGCCAGCAGCGTAGGCAATGGCGAGCAGTACTTC	CASSVGNGEQYF
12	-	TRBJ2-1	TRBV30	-	TGTGCCTGGAGTGTCCTCGGACTTGAGCAGTTCTTC	CAWSVLGLEQFF
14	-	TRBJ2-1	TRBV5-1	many	TGCGCCAGCAGCTTGGTCGGCGGAGCCAATGAGCAGTTCTTC	CASSLVGGANEQFF
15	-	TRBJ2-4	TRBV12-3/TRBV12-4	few	TGTGCCAGCAGTCCTAACAGGGTCGCCAAAAACATTCAGTACTTC	CASSPNRVAKNIQYF
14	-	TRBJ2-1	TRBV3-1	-	TGTGCCAGCAGCAGTCGGGGCCTATACAATGAGCAGTTCTTC	CASSSRGLYNEQFF
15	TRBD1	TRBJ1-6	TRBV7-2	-	TGTGCCAGCAGCCCCCGGACAGGGATAGGGTCACCCCTCCACTTT	CASSPRTGIGSPLHF
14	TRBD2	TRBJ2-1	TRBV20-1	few	TGCAGTGCTATCCTAGCGGGAGGTTACAATGAGCAGTTCTTC	CSAILAGGYNEQFF
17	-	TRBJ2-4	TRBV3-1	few	TGTGCCAGCAGCCCAGGGGTGGGAGAACTAGCCAAAAACATTCAGTACTTC	CASSPGVGELAKNIQYF
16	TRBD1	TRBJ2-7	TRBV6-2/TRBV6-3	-	TGTGCCAGCAGTTTAGTTCCGGGACAGGGGGCTGGCGAGCAGTACTTC	CASSLVPGQGAGEQYF
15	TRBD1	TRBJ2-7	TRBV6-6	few	TGTGCCAGCAGTTACGGCGACAGGGCAGGGTACGAGCAGTACTTC	CASSYGDRAGYEQYF
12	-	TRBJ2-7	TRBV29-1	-	TGCAGCGTTCTGGACCATTCCTACGAGCAGTACTTC	CSVLDHSYEQYF
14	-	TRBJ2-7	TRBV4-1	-	TGCGCCAGCAGCCTCCGGGTTTTCGGGGACGAGCAGTACTTC	CASSLRVFGDEQYF
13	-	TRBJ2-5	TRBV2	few	TGTGCCAGCAGCTTTGGACAGAAAGAGACCCAGTACTTC	CASSFGQKETQYF
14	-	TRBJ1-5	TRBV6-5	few	TGTGCCAGCAGCCCCCTTGAGGTCAATCAGCCCCAGCATTTT	CASSPLEVNQPQHF
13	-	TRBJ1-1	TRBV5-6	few	TGTGCCAGCAGCTTTGACGTGGGCGCTGAAGCTTTCTTT	CASSFDVGAEAFF
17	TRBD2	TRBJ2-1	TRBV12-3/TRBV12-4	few	TGTGCCAGCAGTACCCGACTAGCGGAACGCTCCTACAATGAGCAGTTCTTC	CASSTRLAERSYNEQFF
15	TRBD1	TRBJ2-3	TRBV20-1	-	TGCAGTGCTAGGGGGCACAGGGGGCCGTCAGATACGCAGTATTTT	CSARGHRGPSDTQYF
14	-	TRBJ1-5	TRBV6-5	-	TGTGCCAGCAGTTACTCGACCCAGGGACAGCCCCAGCATTTT	CASSYSTQGQPQHF
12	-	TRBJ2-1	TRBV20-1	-	TGCAGTGCTAGAGAAGATGGGAATGAGCAGTTCTTC	CSAREDGNEQFF
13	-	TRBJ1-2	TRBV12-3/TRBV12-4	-	TGTGCCAGCAGTCCCCCTCCTTTGACTGGCTACACCTTC	CASSPPPLTGYTF
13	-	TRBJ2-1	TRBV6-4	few	TGTGCCAGCAGTGAAGAACTAGCCAGGGAGCAGTTCTTC	CASSEELAREQFF
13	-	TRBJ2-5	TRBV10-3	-	TGTGCCATCAGTGACGGCGGCCAAGAGACCCAGTACTTC	CAISDGGQETQYF